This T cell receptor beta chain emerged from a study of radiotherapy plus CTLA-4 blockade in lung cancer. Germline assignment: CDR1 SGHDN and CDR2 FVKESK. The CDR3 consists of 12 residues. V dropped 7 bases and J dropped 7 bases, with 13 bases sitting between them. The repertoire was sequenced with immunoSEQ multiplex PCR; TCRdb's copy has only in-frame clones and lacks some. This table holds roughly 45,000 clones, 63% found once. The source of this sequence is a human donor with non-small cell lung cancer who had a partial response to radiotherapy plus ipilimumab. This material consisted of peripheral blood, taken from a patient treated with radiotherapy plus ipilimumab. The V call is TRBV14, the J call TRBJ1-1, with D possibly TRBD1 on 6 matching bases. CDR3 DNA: TGTGCCAGCACTACAGGGTTCAGTGAAGCTTTCTTT. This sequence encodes CASTTGFSEAFF.